The present T cell receptor (beta chain) was sequenced within a study of blood T cell repertoires in COVID-19. About the research overall: Researchers got acute and convalescent COVID-19 samples from the United States, Italy and Spain.

This table comes from immunoSEQ multiplex PCR, and its TCRdb copy is limited to in-frame clones, with some not included. Of roughly 280,000 clones detected, about 87% appear once; the ten largest clones hold over 4%. The length of the CDR3 is 14 residues. Germline CDR1 reads MDHEN; CDR2 reads SYDVKM. With V trimmed by 6 bases and J by 4 bases, 5 bases remained unmatched. Enrollment of patients from Seattle took place during active infection, with longitudinal follow-up. The TCR comes from an older woman with COVID-19, enrolled during active disease. Source material: peripheral blood. The V and J genes are TRBV28 and TRBJ1-3, with 8 bases that match TRBD1. DNA for the CDR3: TGTGCCAGCAGAGAACAGGGGGGAGGAAACACCATATATTTT. Translating it yields CASREQGGGNTIYF.